The T cell receptor (beta chain) described here comes from a study of T-cell reconstitution after alpha-beta-depleted transplantation in children. This clonotype was counted only a few times. Trimming removed 4 bases from V and 1 base from J, with 11 bases in between. Per germline, CDR1 SGHRS and CDR2 YFSETQ. The length of the CDR3 is 14 residues. Preparation of the TCRbeta library involved a method that used unique molecular identifiers. TCRdb analysed the PCR reads with MiXCR anew, one entry per CDR3 protein. The data hold around 680,000 distinct CDR3 sequences, with roughly 15% observed a single time.

The receptor was isolated from a human donor who donated a stem cell graft to a child with acute myeloid leukemia. The source material was PBMCs from the stem cell graft donor, sampled from the stem cell graft. The chain employs TRBV5-1 and TRBJ1-1; no definite D call. CDR3 nucleotide sequence: TGCGCCAGCAGCGGGTCATTTGGGAACACTGAAGCTTTCTTT. It encodes CASSGSFGNTEAFF.